This T cell receptor (beta chain) was documented in a study of blood T cell repertoires in COVID-19. Germline V lookup: CDR1 GTSNPN, CDR2 SVGIG (reference sequence). V dropped 4 bases and J dropped 2 bases, with 8 bases sitting between them. CDR3 size: 12 residues. Methods used by the authors: Estimation of nucleated cell counts was performed using reference gene primer amplification. Some clones are missing from TCRdb's copy, which holds only in-frame ones; the method was immunoSEQ multiplex PCR. The V and J calls and clone size were taken over from that table, and D and trimming were inferred from the DNA. The sample contains 35,000 to 45,000 clones, about 90% of which appear only once.

This clonotype was obtained from a man in his fifties with active COVID-19. The chain combines TRBV30 with TRBJ1-1, with D unclear. The sequenced sample consisted of peripheral blood. CDR3 coding DNA: TGTGCCTGGAACAGAGTCAACACTGAAGCTTTCTTT. Its protein product is CAWNRVNTEAFF.